One sample yielded the 10 T cell receptor beta chains listed below, sequenced in a study of T-cell reconstitution after alpha-beta-depleted transplantation in children. Preparation of the TCRbeta library involved a method that used unique molecular identifiers. TCRdb re-derived calls from the PCR reads in MiXCR, one entry per CDR3 protein. The sample has around 800,000 distinct CDR3 sequences; 16% are singletons. The material was PBMCs, mostly from graft donor cells, obtained 360 days after TCRalphabeta/CD19-depleted stem cell transplant. The origin of the receptors is a male patient aged 10-17 years who had a stem cell transplant for acute lymphoblastic leukemia, so the T cells may come from the graft donor.

The chain employs TRBV2 and TRBJ1-1; the D is unclear. CDR1 SNHLY and CDR2 FYNNEI come from the germline V gene. Trimming pared 6 bases from V and 6 bases from J, leaving 11 bases between. The CDR3 consists of 12 residues. CDR3 in amino acids: CASSYMYAEAFF. CDR3 DNA sequence: TGTGCCAGCAGCTACATGTACGCTGAAGCTTTCTTT.

This sequence joins TRBV6-5 and TRBJ1-2, with a possible D match to TRBD1 (6 bases). Germline V gene sequence: CDR1 MNHEY, CDR2 SVGAGI. V lost 0 bases and J 3 bases, leaving 11 bases between the germline ends. The CDR3 runs to 15 residues. CDR3 protein: CASSYSSRGDYGYTF. The CDR3 DNA sequence: TGTGCCAGCAGTTACTCCTCGAGGGGGGACTATGGCTACACCTTC.

Only a few counts were recorded for this clonotype. The genes are TRBV29-1 and TRBJ2-7; D is possibly TRBD1 or TRBD2 (7 bases each). V dropped 4 bases and J dropped 0 bases, with 13 bases sitting between them. This CDR3 is built from 14 residues. Per germline, CDR1 SQVTM and CDR2 ANQGSEA. This chain's CDR3 is CSVARGRGSYEQYF. DNA for the CDR3: TGCAGCGTTGCCAGGGGGAGGGGCTCCTACGAGCAGTACTTC.

This clonotype was counted between two and nine times. The rearrangement links TRBV27 to TRBJ2-7; TRBD2 is a possible D gene (6 bases). Germline V gene sequence: CDR1 MNHEY, CDR2 SMNVEV (reference sequence). Trimming removed 6 bases from V and 5 bases from J, with 14 bases in between. The CDR3 is made up of 13 amino acids. CDR3 coding DNA: TGTGCCAGCAGCCCCGGGCGGGAAAACGAGCAGTACTTC. It translates to CASSPGRENEQYF.

This clonotype turned up a few times. V and J are TRBV20-1 and TRBJ2-1; D remains ambiguous. Trimming took 1 base from V and 15 from J, leaving 10 bases between them. Germline values: CDR1 DFQATT, CDR2 SNEGSKA (reference sequence). The CDR3 covers 10 residues. The DNA of the CDR3 is TGCAGTGCTAGAGGCCCCCGTCCGTTCTTC. This translates into CSARGPRPFF.

This clonotype has just a few counts. The chain carries TRBV18 and TRBJ2-7; TRBD1 or TRBD2 may be the D gene (5 bases each). V shed 3 bases and J shed 0 bases, with 12 bases lying between them. This CDR3 has 15 amino acids. Germline CDR1 reads KGHSH; CDR2 reads LQKENI. CDR3 sequence reads: CASSPLGTLSYEQYF. For the CDR3, the DNA is TGTGCCAGCTCACCCCTCGGGACCCTCTCCTACGAGCAGTACTTC.

There are many counts of this clonotype. The rearrangement links TRBV7-3 to TRBJ2-1; 7 positions agree with TRBD1. Germline values: CDR1 SGHTA, CDR2 FQGTGA. V gave up 5 bases and J gave up 12 bases; unmatched junction bases: 10. The length of the CDR3 is 13 residues. CDR3 DNA: TGTGCCAGCAGCCCTCTTGGGCGGACAGGGCAGTTCTTC. Translation gives CASSPLGRTGQFF.

The V call is TRBV7-6, the J call TRBJ2-6; 11 positions match TRBD2. The CDR3 runs to 18 residues. V shed 5 bases, J shed 1 base, and the junction held 7 bases outside the gene matches. Germline CDR1 is SGHVS and CDR2 is FNYEAQ. CDR3 sequence (DNA): TGTGCCAGCAGCCCCCGGGGACTAGCGGTTTCTGGGGCCAACGTCCTGACTTTC. Protein product: CASSPRGLAVSGANVLTF.

The genes are TRBV2 and TRBJ1-2; D is possibly TRBD1 (5 bases). V was trimmed by 2 bases and J by 8 bases, leaving 12 bases between them. The germline V gene has CDR1 SNHLY and CDR2 FYNNEI. The CDR3 runs 13 residues. Written as DNA, the CDR3 is TGTGCCAGCAGTGAATCAGGGACGGGGGGCTACACCTTC. Its translation: CASSESGTGGYTF.

V and J are TRBV23-1 and TRBJ2-5, with 9 bases that match TRBD2. TRBV23-1 is annotated as an ORF whose role is uncertain. The CDR3 has 16 residues. V dropped 7 bases and J dropped 1; count of bases not matched to a gene: 10. The CDR3 is CASNPGAGLAQETQYF. CDR3 in DNA: TGCGCCAGCAACCCCGGTGCGGGACTAGCCCAAGAGACCCAGTACTTC.